What follows describes a single T cell receptor (beta chain). The antigen is unknown. This entry is derived from a study of Ad26.COV2.S vaccination and SARS-CoV-2 variants. Study-wide context: Intramuscular Ad26.COV2.S at 5x10^10 or 1x10^11 viral particles.

This CDR3 is built from 12 residues. Germline loops: CDR1 SGDLS, CDR2 YYNGEE. Between the trimmed V and J ends, which lost 3 bases and 10 bases, there was a span of 11 bases. Treatment here: roughly 19 received Ad26.COV2.S at low or high dose, single or two shots; roughly 5 received placebo; per-sample allocation not given. Samples analyzed were those drawn on day 63 after the first vaccine or placebo injection. General observations from the study: Total T cell responses, in the TCR breadth and depth analyses, may have been underestimated.

Sequencing was performed with immunoSEQ multiplex PCR; in TCRdb, only in-frame clones are kept and a portion is missing. The repertoire consists of about 350,000 clones, with roughly nine tenths occurring once and the leading ten covering around 6.4%. The input for sequencing was peripheral blood, taken in a trial of Ad26.COV2.S vaccine versus placebo. The sequence was collected from a person aged 18-65 years who received the Ad26.COV2.S COVID-19 vaccine or a placebo. This chain uses TRBV9 with TRBJ2-1; D is perhaps TRBD1 (6 bases). The DNA of the CDR3 is TGTGCCAGCAGCGAGGGGGTGGAGGAGCAGTTCTTC. This translates into CASSEGVEEQFF.